One and the same sample provided the 6 T cell receptor beta chains below, sequenced in a study of beta chain features in type 1 diabetes. Their antigen targets remain unknown. Isolated RNA was reverse transcribed in full, so expressed TCRB transcripts were sequenced. Clones were read by immunoSEQ multiplex PCR, and TCRdb kept only the in-frame ones, dropping some. The sample includes hundreds of thousands of clones, roughly an eighth of them seen just once. Whole-study findings and limits: Within each of all four CD4+ subsets, Type 1 diabetes patients had TCRB CDR3s that were moderately but significantly shorter.

Sequencing input: naive CD4+ T cells from blood. All receptors come from a man younger than 35 with type 1 diabetes.

This clone turned up a few times. V usage is TRBV29-1 and J usage is TRBJ2-7; D might be TRBD1 (6 bases). V lost 0 bases to trimming and J lost 3 bases, with 9 bases between them. The germline V gene has CDR1 SQVTM and CDR2 ANQGSEA. CDR3 size: 13 residues. The CDR3 coding sequence is TGCAGCGTTGAAGATGACAGGCTCTACGAGCAGTACTTC. It encodes CSVEDDRLYEQYF.

This clone was seen only a few times. CDR3 bases: TGTGCCAGTTCGCGAGGAGGCAATCAGCCCCAGCATTTT. Translation: CASSRGGNQPQHF. The chain carries TRBV25-1 and TRBJ1-5, with D unclear. V dropped 9 bases and J dropped 2 bases, with 11 bases sitting between them. CDR1 is MGHDK and CDR2 is SYGVNS in the germline V gene. This CDR3 comprises 13 residues. The variable domain in full, completed from reference TRBV25-1 and TRBJ1-5, reads EADIYQTPRYLVIGTGKKITLECSQTMGHDKMYWYQQDPGMELHLIHYSYGVNSTEKGDLSSESTVSRIRTEHFPLTLESARPSHTSQYLCASSRGGNQPQHFGDGTRLSIL.

The chain joins TRBV25-1 to TRBJ2-1; tentatively, D is TRBD1 or TRBD2 (5 bases each). In germline, CDR1 is MGHDK, CDR2 SYGVNS. The V gene lost 8 bases and the J gene lost 8 bases, with 13 bases spanning the gap. This CDR3 is built from 12 residues. For the CDR3, the DNA is TGTGCCAGCTCCCCCCTGGGGGATGAGCAGTTCTTC. The encoded protein is CASSPLGDEQFF.

V usage is TRBV19 and J usage is TRBJ1-5; TRBD1 might be the D (5 bases). Germline CDR1 reads LNHDA; CDR2 reads SQIVND (reference sequence). V lost 5 bases to trimming and J lost 4 bases, with 18 bases between them. CDR3 length: 16 amino acids. The chain's CDR3 is CASSRRALGGNQPQHF. CDR3 in DNA: TGTGCCAGTAGTCGCAGGGCCCTTGGCGGGAATCAGCCCCAGCATTTT. Drawing the rest from reference TRBV19 and TRBJ1-5, the complete variable domain is DGGITQSPKYLFRKEGQNVTLSCEQNLNHDAMYWYRQDPGQGLRLIYYSQIVNDFQKGDIAEGYSVSREKKESFPLTVTSAQKNPTAFYLCASSRRALGGNQPQHFGDGTRLSIL.

Only a few counts were recorded for this clone. The CDR3 DNA sequence: TGTGCCAGCAGATCACTAGCGGGAGCCTACAATGAGCAGTTCTTC. Translation: CASRSLAGAYNEQFF. This chain links TRBV27 with TRBJ2-1; TRBD2 matches at 11 bases. This CDR3 is 15 amino acids long. With V trimmed by 6 bases and J by 2 bases, 3 bases remained unmatched. Germline V gives CDR1 MNHEY, CDR2 SMNVEV (reference sequence).

J is TRBJ2-3 and V is TRBV28, with 11 bases identical to TRBD2. Germline-derived CDR1 and CDR2 are MDHEN and SYDVKM. This CDR3 comprises 16 residues. J lost 0 bases, V lost 8 bases, and 7 bases had no gene match. The CDR3 loop is CASSLAGGPSTDTQYF. Here the CDR3 DNA reads TGTGCCAGCTCCCTAGCGGGGGGTCCTAGCACAGATACGCAGTATTTT.